This record looks at one T cell receptor (beta chain) sequence and its context. This specimen comes from a study of blood T cell repertoires in COVID-19. The wider study: Spain, Italy and the United States supplied samples that represented acute and convalescent COVID-19. T cells, B-cell-depleted T cells, or PBMCs provided the cDNA or gDNA that served as material.

Germline-derived CDR1 and CDR2 are SGDLS and YYNGEE. The CDR3 loop spans 14 amino acids. V was clipped by 0 bases and J by 6 bases; unmatched bases: 4. In the original processing: Amplification with reference gene primers provided the estimates of nucleated cell counts. Assay: immunoSEQ multiplex PCR; the TCRdb copy retains only in-frame clones and omits some. V and J calls plus clone size are reproduced from that table; the DNA served to infer D and trimming. This sample has about 220,000 clones, with less than 90% found just once. The clonotype originates from a man in his forties or fifties with active or convalescent COVID-19. Material: peripheral blood. This sequence joins TRBV9 and TRBJ1-1; TRBD1 agrees at 8 bases. CDR3 sequence (DNA): TGTGCCAGCAGCGTAGTGACAGGGGTGGCTGAAGCTTTCTTT. It encodes CASSVVTGVAEAFF.